The clone carrying this T cell receptor beta chain was counted ten times or more. Its antigen remains unidentified. The sample comes from a study of T cells in Graves' hyperthyroidism and ophthalmopathy. Study findings and constraints: From stable hyperthyroidism, ophthalmopathy was set apart by a 13 V-J model.

Uncontrolled infections, other autoimmune diseases, pregnancy or lactation led to exclusion of patients. The diagnostic basis comprised clinical symptoms, serum thyroxine and TRAb, thyroid ultrasound and orbital computed tomography. The investigators amplified TCR beta CDR3 regions from RNA transcripts. A set of HTBI primers served as the primers for a first-round RT-PCR of the TCR CDR3. MiXCR, applied by TCRdb to the multiplex PCR reads, yields one record per CDR3 protein. The table lists 300,000 to 450,000 distinct CDR3 sequences, less than 15% of them singletons. This clonotype was obtained from a man younger than 40 with Graves' hyperthyroidism that later progressed to Graves' ophthalmopathy. Sequences were obtained from blood.

The CDR3 DNA is TGCAGTGCTAGTCCGGGACAGGGGGCTTACGAGCAGTACTTC. Translation: CSASPGQGAYEQYF. This rearrangement joins TRBV20-1 to TRBJ2-7; 12 nucleotides match TRBD1. V dropped 3 bases and J dropped 4; count of bases not matched to a gene: 4. This CDR3 is built from 14 residues. Germline assignment: CDR1 DFQATT and CDR2 SNEGSKA (reference sequence).